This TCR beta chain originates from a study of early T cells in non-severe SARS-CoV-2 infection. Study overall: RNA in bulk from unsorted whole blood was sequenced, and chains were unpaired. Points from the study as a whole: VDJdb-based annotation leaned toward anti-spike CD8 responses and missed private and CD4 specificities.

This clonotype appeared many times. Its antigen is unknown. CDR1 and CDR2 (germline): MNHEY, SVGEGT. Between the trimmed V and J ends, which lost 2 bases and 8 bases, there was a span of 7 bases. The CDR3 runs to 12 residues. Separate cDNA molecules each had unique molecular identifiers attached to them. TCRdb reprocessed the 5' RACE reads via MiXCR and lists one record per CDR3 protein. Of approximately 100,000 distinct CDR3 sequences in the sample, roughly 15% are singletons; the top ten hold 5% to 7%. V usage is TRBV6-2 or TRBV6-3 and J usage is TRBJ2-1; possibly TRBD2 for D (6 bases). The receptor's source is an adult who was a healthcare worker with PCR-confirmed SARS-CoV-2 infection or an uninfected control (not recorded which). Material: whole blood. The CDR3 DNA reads TGTGCCAGCAGTTACGGAGGGTATGAGCAGTTCTTC. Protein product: CASSYGGYEQFF.